This TCR beta chain was captured by sequencing in a study of shared clonotypes between healthy human individuals. As to this clone: Its specificity is unknown.

Whole-study results and caveats: Richness estimates generally favored naive over memory subsets. Four donors held roughly 5% of naive CD4 clonotypes in common. Rarefaction revealed incomplete sorted-subset sequencing despite large depth.

Under the authors' procedure: In the immunoSEQ data, sequences were junction-only and lacked quality scores, so filtering differed. Clones were sequenced by immunoSEQ multiplex PCR, and TCRdb holds only the in-frame ones, with some missing. From that table come the V and J calls and clone size; the DNA was used to work out D and trimming. Here the sample spans some 2,000,000 clones, 85% to 95% being singletons. V shed 2 bases and J shed 6 bases, with 15 bases lying between them. Germline lookup yields CDR1 SGHTS and CDR2 YDEGEE. The CDR3 has 16 residues. The source is a young man in good health. The chain employs TRBV5-8 and TRBJ1-6; tentative D call: TRBD1 (6 bases). The sequenced sample consisted of naive CD4+ T cells sorted from blood. Subset indicated: CD45RA+ positively selected. The CDR3 is CASSFRGAPSNSPLHF. The CDR3, as DNA: TGTGCCAGCAGCTTTAGGGGGGCCCCCTCTAATTCACCCCTCCACTTT.